This entry lists 23 T cell receptor beta chains sequenced from one sample in a study of blood T cell repertoires in COVID-19. Using immunoSEQ multiplex PCR, the repertoire was profiled, and TCRdb retains in-frame clones only, with some absent. The repertoire holds roughly 120,000 clones, with around 82% as singletons. The specimen sequenced was peripheral blood. These receptors originate from a human donor in a cohort sampled during active COVID-19.

This clone is a singleton in its sample. The CDR3 DNA sequence: TGTGCCAGCAGCTTAGTTGCAGTTTCCTACAATGAGCAGTTCTTC. This gives the protein CASSLVAVSYNEQFF. The chain couples TRBV7-2 to TRBJ2-1, with unresolved D. Germline lookup yields CDR1 SGHTA and CDR2 FQGNSA. With 1 base removed from V and 1 base from J, the gap between germline ends came to 8 bases. The CDR3 has 15 residues.

This clone has only a few counts. The chain carries TRBV6-2 or TRBV6-3 and TRBJ2-1; D is unresolved. V lost 5 bases, J lost 1 base, and 12 bases lay in between. In germline, CDR1 is MNHEY, CDR2 SVGEGT. The CDR3 has 15 amino acids. The CDR3 bases are TGTGCCAGCAGTCCCTCGAGGAAATCCTACAATGAGCAGTTCTTC. Translation: CASSPSRKSYNEQFF.

V and J are TRBV11-2 and TRBJ1-2; TRBD1 matches at 7 bases. This CDR3 has 13 amino acids. The V gene's germline CDR1 is SGHAT and CDR2 FQNNGV. V dropped 4 bases and J dropped 8; count of bases not matched to a gene: 7. Written as DNA, the CDR3 is TGTGCCAGCAGCTGGCGGACAGGTACGGGCTACACCTTC. Translated, it gives CASSWRTGTGYTF.

The rearrangement joins TRBV9 to TRBJ2-3; TRBD2 aligns across 8 bases. The V and J ends lost 10 bases and 0 bases, in that order; junction bases with no gene match: 22. Germline CDR1 SGDLS, CDR2 YYNGEE. The CDR3 runs to 19 residues. CDR3 bases: TGTGCCCGCCGCGTCGCGCCGGGGGGCGGGGGGTCTAGCACAGATACGCAGTATTTT. It translates to CARRVAPGGGGSSTDTQYF.

The rearrangement joins TRBV2 to TRBJ1-5; no reliable D call. The V gene lost 1 base and the J gene lost 7 bases, with 14 bases spanning the gap. CDR3 length equals 15 residues. Germline-derived CDR1 and CDR2 are SNHLY and FYNNEI. DNA of the CDR3: TGTGCCAGCAGTGAAGTGAACGGGAGACAACAGCCCCAGCATTTT. Translated: CASSEVNGRQQPQHF.

CDR3 coding DNA: TGTGCCAGCAGCTTGAGTCAGGGTGGCGCATACATTCAGTACTTC. It encodes CASSLSQGGAYIQYF. V usage is TRBV5-5 and J usage is TRBJ2-4; D may be TRBD1 (5 bases). CDR1 SGHKS and CDR2 YYEKEE come from the germline V gene (reference sequence). There are 15 residues in the CDR3. V was pared by 1 base and J by 8 bases, with 16 bases between.

The chain has TRBV20-1 and TRBJ2-3; D is unresolved. CDR3 size: 14 residues. The ends were cut back, 3 bases at V and 0 bases at J, with 10 bases in the middle. From germline, CDR1 is DFQATT and CDR2 SNEGSKA (reference sequence). The CDR3 reads CSASRLESTDTQYF. CDR3 bases: TGCAGTGCTAGTAGGCTAGAAAGCACAGATACGCAGTATTTT.

The rearrangement uses TRBV5-1 and TRBJ1-1; D not resolved. Germline loops: CDR1 SGHRS, CDR2 YFSETQ. Between the trimmed V and J ends, which lost 2 bases and 0 bases, there was a span of 14 bases. This CDR3 has 16 residues. The CDR3 here is CASSFSDTSLNTEAFF. In nucleotides, the CDR3 is TGCGCCAGCAGCTTCTCCGACACTAGCTTGAACACTGAAGCTTTCTTT.

The CDR3 DNA sequence: TGTGCCAGCAGCTTGTTAGCAGCAAGCACAGATACGCAGTATTTT. Translated: CASSLLAASTDTQYF. The chain recombines TRBV5-4 with TRBJ2-3, with unresolved D. The CDR3 length is 15 residues. In germline, CDR1 is SGHNT, CDR2 YYREEE (reference sequence). V was trimmed by 1 base and J by 0 bases, leaving 9 bases between them.

This clone was observed once. The chain recombines TRBV7-2 with TRBJ1-2, with 8 bases matching TRBD1. This CDR3 has 14 amino acids. V was pared by 5 bases and J by 4 bases, with 6 bases of the junction left unmatched. The germline gives CDR1 SGHTA, CDR2 FQGNSA. Written as DNA, the CDR3 is TGTGCCAGCAGCGATCCGGGACAGGTCTATGGCTACACCTTC. Translated: CASSDPGQVYGYTF. Drawing the rest from reference TRBV7-2 and TRBJ1-2, the complete variable domain is GAGVSQSPSNKVTEKGKDVELRCDPISGHTALYWYRQSLGQGLEFLIYFQGNSAPDKSGLPSDRFSAERTGGSVSTLTIQRTQQEDSAVYLCASSDPGQVYGYTFGSGTRLTVV.

V and J are TRBV6-1 and TRBJ2-1; 8 bases are a match to TRBD1. Looked up from germline, CDR1 is MNHNS and CDR2 is SASEGT. J lost 7 bases, V lost 0 bases, and 8 bases had no gene match. This CDR3 spans 16 amino acids. CDR3 DNA sequence: TGTGCCAGCAGTGAAGCGGACAGGGCTTCAAATAATGAGCAGTTCTTC. Protein sequence: CASSEADRASNNEQFF.

The V gene is TRBV29-1, the J gene TRBJ2-7, with no clear D. Per the germline V gene, CDR1 is SQVTM and CDR2 is ANQGSEA. The V and J ends lost 4 bases and 0 bases respectively, with 19 bases between them. The CDR3 sequence is 16 residues long. The CDR3 coding sequence is TGCAGCGTTGGTGGCGTGGCAGCAACTAACTCCTACGAGCAGTACTTC. It is translated as CSVGGVAATNSYEQYF.

The chain has TRBV19 and TRBJ1-3; D possibly corresponds to TRBD1 (5 bases). CDR1 and CDR2 from the germline V gene are LNHDA and SQIVND (reference sequence). The length of the CDR3 is 17 residues. Trimming removed 0 bases at V and 0 bases at J, with 12 bases between. CDR3 nucleotide sequence: TGTGCCAGTAGTATAGACCCACAGGACAACTCTGGAAACACCATATATTTT. Its translation is CASSIDPQDNSGNTIYF.

The chain carries TRBV3-1 (or the pseudogene TRBV3-2) and TRBJ2-3; 9 bases are shared with TRBD1. This CDR3 comprises 15 residues. Germline CDR1 reads LGHDT; CDR2 reads YNNKEL (reference sequence). J was trimmed by 4 bases and V by 2 bases; bases with no gene match: 4. The CDR3 loop reads CASSQTGTGSDTQYF. The CDR3 nucleotides are TGTGCCAGCAGCCAAACCGGGACAGGGTCAGATACGCAGTATTTT.

This clone has just one count. The rearrangement links TRBV28 to TRBJ1-1; 7 positions match TRBD1. The CDR3 sequence is 14 residues long. Germline V gene sequence: CDR1 MDHEN, CDR2 SYDVKM. V shed 7 bases and J 8 bases; nucleotides not matched to a gene: 13. The CDR3 coding sequence is TGTGCCAGCACCCGGGAATATTGGGACAGCGAAGCTTTCTTT. It yields the protein CASTREYWDSEAFF. The variable domain in full, with the rest retrieved from reference TRBV28 and TRBJ1-1, is DVKVTQSSRYLVKRTGEKVFLECVQDMDHENMFWYRQDPGLGLRLIYFSYDVKMKEKGDIPEGYSVSREKKERFSLILESASTNQTSMYLCASTREYWDSEAFFGQGTRLTVV.

The chain has TRBV5-8 and TRBJ2-7; 9 positions match TRBD1. Trimming took 0 bases from V and 9 from J; bases not matched to a gene: 10. CDR3 length equals 15 residues. Germline CDR1 reads SGHTS; CDR2 reads YDEGEE. The CDR3 region has the DNA TGTGCCAGCAGCTTGGTTAGGGGACAGGGAGGAGGGCAGTACTTC. Its translation: CASSLVRGQGGGQYF.

The chain links TRBV5-1 to TRBJ2-7; maybe TRBD2 (5 bases). The germline gives CDR1 SGHRS, CDR2 YFSETQ. The ends were cut back, 4 bases at V and 6 bases at J, with 14 bases in the middle. The length of the CDR3 is 13 residues. The CDR3 coding sequence is TGCGCCAGCAGCGCTGGAATGGCGGGCGAGCAGTACTTC. Protein: CASSAGMAGEQYF.

The J gene is TRBJ1-2, the V gene TRBV7-9; no clear D gene. The CDR3 runs 12 residues. The germline V gene encodes CDR1 SEHNR and CDR2 FQNEAQ (reference sequence). Trimming shortened V by 1 base and J by 7 bases, and 7 bases separated the two germline ends. CDR3: CASSLVDTGYTF. As DNA, the CDR3 is TGTGCCAGCAGCTTAGTAGACACTGGCTACACCTTC.

This chain links TRBV25-1 with TRBJ1-5, with 7 bases aligning to TRBD1. CDR1 and CDR2 from the germline V gene are MGHDK and SYGVNS. The CDR3 sequence is 15 residues long. V lost 2 bases and J lost 5; bases outside the gene matches: 6. The CDR3 loop is CASSEKQGSDQPQHF. The CDR3 nucleotides read TGTGCCAGCAGTGAAAAACAGGGGAGCGATCAGCCCCAGCATTTT.

V and J are TRBV5-1 and TRBJ1-3, with D possibly being TRBD1 (5 bases). Trimming left V 3 bases short and J 2 bases short, with 9 bases between. This CDR3 region has 14 residues. The germline V gene encodes CDR1 SGHRS and CDR2 YFSETQ. The chain's CDR3 is CASSWGDAGNTIYF. The DNA for the CDR3 is TGCGCCAGCAGCTGGGGCGACGCTGGAAACACCATATATTTT.

The chain combines TRBV19 with TRBJ1-1; 9 nucleotides match TRBD1. The CDR3 sequence is 15 residues long. The ends lost 6 bases at V and 4 bases at J; junction bases unmatched: 9. The germline V gene encodes CDR1 LNHDA and CDR2 SQIVND (reference sequence). CDR3 in amino acids: CASRPRQGGGTEAFF. The CDR3, as DNA: TGTGCCAGTAGGCCCAGACAGGGGGGGGGCACTGAAGCTTTCTTT.

The V gene is TRBV3-1 (or the pseudogene TRBV3-2), the J gene TRBJ1-1, with TRBD1 as a possible D gene (5 bases). In germline, CDR1 is LGHDT, CDR2 YNNKEL (reference sequence). V was shortened by 3 bases and J by 4 bases, with 12 bases between the two germline ends. This CDR3 is built from 14 residues. The CDR3 loop is CASSHPRVGTEAFF. The CDR3, as DNA: TGTGCCAGCAGCCACCCCAGGGTGGGCACTGAAGCTTTCTTT.

The gene calls are TRBV27 and TRBJ2-7, with 7 bases aligning to TRBD2. The CDR3 is 16 residues long. The V segment lost 5 bases and the J segment 3 bases; nucleotides outside the gene matches: 13. Germline CDR1 reads MNHEY; CDR2 reads SMNVEV (reference sequence). CDR3 amino acids: CASSTAPPGEGYEQYF. The CDR3 DNA is TGTGCCAGCAGTACAGCCCCACCGGGGGAGGGCTACGAGCAGTACTTC.